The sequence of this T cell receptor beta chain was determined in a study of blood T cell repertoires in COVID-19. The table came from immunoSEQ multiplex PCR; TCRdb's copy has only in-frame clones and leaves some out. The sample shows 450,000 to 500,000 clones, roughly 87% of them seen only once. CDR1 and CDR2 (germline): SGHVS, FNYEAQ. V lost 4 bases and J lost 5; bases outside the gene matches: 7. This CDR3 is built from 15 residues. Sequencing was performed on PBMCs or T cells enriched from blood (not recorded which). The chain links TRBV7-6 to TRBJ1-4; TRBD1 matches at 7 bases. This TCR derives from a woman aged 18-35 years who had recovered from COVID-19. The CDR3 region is CASSSRDRSNEKLFF. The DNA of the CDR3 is TGTGCCAGCAGCTCCAGGGACAGATCGAATGAAAAACTGTTTTTT.